This entry lists 24 T cell receptor beta chains sequenced from one sample in a study of regulatory T cells in long-lasting Graves disease. The time point: persistent/refractory GD, antithyroid drugs over 5 years with positive TRAb. RNA extracted from PBMCs served as the sequencing template. In building TCR beta libraries, iRepertoire HTBI primers were used together with Arm-PCR of CDR3 regions. TCRdb ran MiXCR on the multiplex PCR reads and lists one entry per CDR3 protein. The data contain 350,000 to 500,000 distinct CDR3 sequences, 20% to 25% of them seen just once; the ten biggest clones take up more than 13%. Material: peripheral blood mononuclear cells (PBMCs), obtained when the disease was refractory, from a patient treated with antithyroid drugs. The origin of the receptors is a female donor with Graves disease.

This clonotype came up many times. The genes are TRBV28 and TRBJ1-1; no firm D call. CDR3 size: 15 residues. Trimming took off 6 bases at V and 5 bases at J, with 19 bases between the two ends. Looked up from germline, CDR1 is MDHEN and CDR2 is SYDVKM. The CDR3 sequence is CASSRRGPAGTEAFF. The CDR3 nucleotides are TGTGCCAGCAGCAGACGTGGACCCGCGGGAACTGAAGCTTTCTTT.

In the case of this clonotype: A much larger clone sits a single nucleotide away, making a read error possible. The rearrangement joins TRBV28 to TRBJ1-5, with D tentatively TRBD1 (6 bases). Germline lookup yields CDR1 MDHEN and CDR2 SYDVKM. This CDR3 region has 14 residues. CDR3 sequence: CASSPRGVLQPRHF. The CDR3 DNA sequence: TGTGCCAGCAGTCCTAGGGGGGTCCTACAGCCCCGGCATTTT.

This chain uses TRBV19 with TRBJ1-5; tentative D call: TRBD1 (5 bases). The length of the CDR3 is 14 residues. V lost 7 bases and J 7 bases, leaving 17 bases between the germline ends. Germline V gene data show CDR1 as LNHDA and CDR2 as SQIVND (reference sequence). The CDR3 bases are TGTGCCAGTAATAATCCTCAGGGTAACCAGCCCCAGCATTTT. It yields the protein CASNNPQGNQPQHF.

A note on this clonotype: A much more abundant neighbour one base away suggests this may be a read error. The CDR3 does not close with the conserved phenylalanine or tryptophan, likely indicating a read error. The V and J genes are TRBV6-2 or TRBV6-3 and TRBJ2-2; D is perhaps TRBD1 (6 bases). This CDR3 is built from 15 residues. Deletions cut 6 bases from V and 3 bases from J, with 14 bases between. Germline V gene sequence: CDR1 MNHEY, CDR2 SVGEGT. This CDR3 is CASRYDRLYTGELFS. CDR3 DNA sequence: TGTGCCAGCAGATACGACAGGTTATACACCGGGGAGCTGTTTTCT.

The chain couples TRBV28 to TRBJ2-1; 10 bases map to TRBD1. The germline V gene has CDR1 MDHEN and CDR2 SYDVKM. This CDR3 region has 15 residues. J lost 8 bases, V lost 6 bases, and 10 bases had no gene match. The CDR3 coding sequence is TGTGCCAGCAGGGCCGACAGGGGGCTCCGAGATGAGCAGTTCTTC. It specifies CASRADRGLRDEQFF.

The V gene is TRBV29-1, the J gene TRBJ2-3; TRBD1 is a possible D gene (5 bases). V lost 3 bases, J lost 0 bases, and 10 bases lay in between. Germline-derived CDR1 and CDR2 are SQVTM and ANQGSEA. The CDR3 covers 14 residues. Here the CDR3 DNA reads TGCAGCGTTGATGACAGCTTCAGCACAGATACGCAGTATTTT. This codes for CSVDDSFSTDTQYF.

Many counts were recorded for this clonotype. The chain couples TRBV28 to TRBJ1-2; TRBD1 matches 7 bases. This CDR3 has 12 amino acids. V lost 6 bases, J lost 8 bases, and 6 bases stayed unmatched. Germline values: CDR1 MDHEN, CDR2 SYDVKM. The DNA of the CDR3 is TGTGCCAGCAGGACAGGGTTGTGGGGCTACACCTTC. Translation: CASRTGLWGYTF.

This clonotype was picked up a small number of times. The V call is TRBV27, the J call TRBJ1-3; TRBD1 aligns across 8 bases. Germline CDR1 reads MNHEY; CDR2 reads SMNVEV (reference sequence). CDR3 length: 19 residues. V shed 1 base, J shed 1 base, and the junction held 12 bases outside the gene matches. CDR3 in amino acids: CASSLYALGQVPSGNTIYF. The CDR3 coding sequence is TGTGCCAGCAGTTTATACGCCTTGGGACAGGTCCCGTCTGGAAACACCATATATTTT.

This clonotype showed up just a few times. V gene TRBV2 combines with J gene TRBJ2-3, with no clear D. The germline V gene has CDR1 SNHLY and CDR2 FYNNEI. The ends were cut back, 3 bases at V and 0 bases at J, with 7 bases in the middle. The CDR3 totals 14 residues. The CDR3 spells CASSDSESTDTQYF. DNA of the CDR3: TGTGCCAGCAGTGACAGCGAAAGCACAGATACGCAGTATTTT. Together with reference TRBV2 and TRBJ2-3, the CDR3 gives the full variable domain: EPEVTQTPSHQVTQMGQEVILRCVPISNHLYFYWYRQILGQKVEFLVSFYNNEISEKSEIFDDQFSVERPDGSNFTLKIRSTKLEDSAMYFCASSDSESTDTQYFGPGTRLTVL.

This chain's CDR3 is CSARLRDTRGELFF. DNA for the CDR3: TGCAGTGCTCGCCTCCGGGACACGCGCGGGGAGCTGTTTTTT. The V gene is TRBV20-1, the J gene TRBJ2-2, with D possibly being TRBD1 (6 bases). V was clipped by 5 bases and J by 7 bases, with 17 bases between them. The CDR3 loop spans 14 amino acids. The germline CDR1 and CDR2 sequences are DFQATT and SNEGSKA (reference sequence).

This clonotype turned up a few times. V gene TRBV7-9 combines with J gene TRBJ1-2; D remains unclear. Trimming left V 0 bases short and J 4 bases short, with 9 bases between. This CDR3 comprises 14 residues. The germline CDR1 and CDR2 sequences are SEHNR and FQNEAQ (reference sequence). The CDR3 protein is CASSLADGVYGYTF. DNA for the CDR3: TGTGCCAGCAGCTTAGCCGACGGAGTCTATGGCTACACCTTC.

The genes are TRBV28 and TRBJ2-1; D is possibly TRBD1 or TRBD2 (5 bases each). V lost 7 bases and J 6 bases, leaving 7 bases between the germline ends. The CDR3 length is 11 residues. Per the germline V gene, CDR1 is MDHEN and CDR2 is SYDVKM. The CDR3 DNA follows: TGTGCCAGCAAGGGGACCAATGAGCAGTTCTTC. This codes for CASKGTNEQFF.

There are many counts of this clonotype. The CDR3 bases are TGTGCCACCAGTGGGGGGACTAGGGACACCGGGGAGCTGTTTTTT. Protein: CATSGGTRDTGELFF. The V gene is TRBV24-1, the J gene TRBJ2-2; 8 nucleotides align to TRBD2. Germline V lookup: CDR1 KGHDR, CDR2 SFDVKD. The J segment lost 3 bases and the V segment lost 5 bases, leaving 4 bases of the junction unmatched. The CDR3 has 15 amino acids.

V and J are TRBV7-2 and TRBJ2-3; D possibly corresponds to TRBD2 (5 bases). Germline CDR1 SGHTA, CDR2 FQGNSA. V gave up 7 bases and J gave up 0 bases, with 11 bases separating them. The CDR3 spans 14 residues. The CDR3 protein is CASKRRESTDTQYF. As DNA, the CDR3 is TGTGCCAGCAAACGACGGGAAAGCACAGATACGCAGTATTTT.

The chain combines TRBV19 with TRBJ2-1; 7 nucleotides agree with TRBD2. The CDR3 extends over 13 amino acids. CDR1 LNHDA and CDR2 SQIVND come from the germline V gene (reference sequence). After removal of 4 bases from V and 15 bases from J, the junction contained 12 bases not matched to a gene. The CDR3 spells CASSKTSYTSRFF. CDR3 coding DNA: TGTGCCAGTAGTAAGACTAGCTACACGAGTCGGTTCTTC.

The V call is TRBV20-1, the J call TRBJ2-7; no definite D call. The CDR3 runs 14 residues. Trimming stripped 1 base from V and 7 bases from J, with 17 bases between. The germline gives CDR1 DFQATT, CDR2 SNEGSKA (reference sequence). CDR3 nucleotide sequence: TGCAGTGCTAGAGTCGTGAGTAGCTCGGGTGAGCAGTACTTC. Translation gives CSARVVSSSGEQYF.

This clonotype came up many times. This chain uses TRBV2 with TRBJ2-7; D is unclear. CDR1 is SNHLY and CDR2 is FYNNEI in the germline V gene. The CDR3 covers 14 residues. The germline V and J ends were trimmed by 0 bases and 3 bases, with 9 bases remaining between them. The CDR3 DNA reads TGTGCCAGCAGTGAAGCGAGTCAAAACTACGAGCAGTACTTC. This sequence encodes CASSEASQNYEQYF.

This clonotype was seen repeatedly, ten times or more. The gene calls are TRBV7-2 and TRBJ2-2; 9 bases map to TRBD1. This CDR3 has 17 amino acids. V shed 4 bases and J 8 bases; nucleotides not matched to a gene: 14. Germline CDR1 reads SGHTA; CDR2 reads FQGNSA. DNA for the CDR3: TGTGCCAGCAGCTCGTCCCGGGACAGGGCCGAATTTGGGGAGCTGTTTTTT. It is translated as CASSSSRDRAEFGELFF.

This clonotype was picked up many times. This chain links TRBV6-1 with TRBJ1-1, with D possibly matching TRBD1 (5 bases). CDR3 length: 14 residues. Trimming left V 0 bases short and J 6 bases short, with 11 bases between. Germline V gene sequence: CDR1 MNHNS, CDR2 SASEGT. CDR3 residues: CASSEARGIAEAFF. The DNA for the CDR3 is TGTGCCAGCAGTGAAGCGCGGGGGATCGCTGAAGCTTTCTTT.

Many counts were recorded for this clonotype. The rearrangement links TRBV28 to TRBJ2-5, with a possible D match to TRBD1 (6 bases). Germline CDR1 MDHEN, CDR2 SYDVKM. The CDR3 totals 14 residues. V lost 7 bases and J 1 base, leaving 13 bases between the germline ends. CDR3 loop: CASKLTGRQETQYF. The CDR3 bases are TGTGCCAGCAAACTGACAGGCCGCCAAGAGACCCAGTACTTC.

This chain joins TRBV4-1 and TRBJ1-4; the D gene is possibly TRBD1 (6 bases). Trimming pared 6 bases from V and 8 bases from J, leaving 16 bases between. The CDR3 extends over 14 amino acids. Per the germline V gene, CDR1 is MGHRA and CDR2 is YSYEKL. CDR3 bases: TGCGCCAGCAGACAGCCAGGGAGGGGGGAAAAACTGTTTTTT. It translates to CASRQPGRGEKLFF.

The genes are TRBV28 and TRBJ2-7; 14 bases line up with TRBD2. CDR1 is MDHEN, CDR2 SYDVKM, per germline. This CDR3 region has 17 residues. V shed 7 bases, J shed 2 bases, and the junction held 10 bases outside the gene matches. The CDR3, as DNA: TGTGCCAGCACCATGACTAGCGGGAGGGGTGGTACCTACGAGCAGTACTTC. It specifies CASTMTSGRGGTYEQYF.

This clonotype was seen ten or more times. The rearrangement joins TRBV4-1 to TRBJ2-5; TRBD2 matches at 11 bases. This CDR3 comprises 17 residues. Germline loops: CDR1 MGHRA, CDR2 YSYEKL. J was trimmed by 4 bases and V by 0 bases; bases with no gene match: 7. The CDR3 region has the DNA TGCGCCAGCAGCCAAGACCCCCGACTAGCGGGATTAGAGACCCAGTACTTC. Its translation is CASSQDPRLAGLETQYF.

The chain has TRBV30 and TRBJ1-2, with D uncertain. Germline CDR1 and CDR2: GTSNPN and SVGIG (reference sequence). This CDR3 spans 12 amino acids. V was cut by 2 bases and J by 3 bases, with 7 bases left in between. CDR3 in DNA: TGTGCCTGGAGTCCGGGGTACTATGGCTACACCTTC. Encoded protein: CAWSPGYYGYTF. Full variable domain (outside the CDR3, taken from reference TRBV30 and TRBJ1-2): SQTIHQWPATLVQPVGSPLSLECTVEGTSNPNLYWYRQAAGRGLQLLFYSVGIGQISSEVPQNLSASRPQDRQFILSSKKLLLSDSGFYLCAWSPGYYGYTFGSGTRLTVV.